This T cell receptor beta chain is from a study of T cell responses to AZD1222 COVID-19 vaccine. Background on the study: Second doses that came at about 4 or about 12 weeks were put together. Study findings and constraints: Donor demographics were predominantly white British with a female majority; clonal diversity may be underestimated. With two AZD1222 doses given, Spike-specific TCR breadth and depth both rose.

Some clones are missing from TCRdb's copy, which holds only in-frame ones; the method was immunoSEQ multiplex PCR. The table records 150,000 to 200,000 clones, 92% of them present only once. The CDR3 is 13 amino acids. Germline V gene data show CDR1 as SGHTA and CDR2 as FQGTGA. V lost 2 bases and J 1 base, leaving 5 bases between the germline ends. To note about this clone: What it binds is not known.

The chain links TRBV7-3 to TRBJ1-1; D is ambiguous. The sequence derives from an adult in good health. The source material was peripheral blood, sampled on day 0 of AZD1222 vaccination. Here the CDR3 DNA reads TGTGCCAGCAGCTTACTACAGAACACTGAAGCTTTCTTT. Protein: CASSLLQNTEAFF.